The rows below give T cell receptor beta chains drawn from one sample of a study of blood T cell repertoires in COVID-19. Data came from immunoSEQ multiplex PCR; TCRdb stores just in-frame clones and leaves some out. This table has about 230,000 clones, 83% appearing once. Material: peripheral blood. These receptors originate from a woman aged 70-85 years with active or convalescent COVID-19. The CDR3 runs from the conserved cysteine through the conserved F or W. Fields, in order: clone size, J gene, V gene, D gene, CDR3 protein, CDR3 DNA. D genes are given only for firm matches. The size field is filled for only some rows; it gives once, few, many or a size class.

abundance: NA; j_gene: TRBJ1-6; v_gene: TRBV3-1/TRBV3-2; d_gene: NA; CDR3aa: CASSQDLNSPLHF; CDR3nt: TGTGCCAGCAGCCAAGACCTCAATTCACCCCTCCACTTT
abundance: NA; j_gene: TRBJ1-4; v_gene: TRBV4-1; d_gene: NA; CDR3aa: CASSPTGQAGATNEKLFF; CDR3nt: TGCGCCAGCAGTCCTACGGGACAAGCAGGAGCAACTAATGAAAAACTGTTTTTT
abundance: NA; j_gene: TRBJ2-7; v_gene: TRBV7-9; d_gene: NA; CDR3aa: CASSLGGNSYEQYF; CDR3nt: TGTGCCAGCAGCTTGGGCGGGAACTCCTACGAGCAGTACTTC
abundance: NA; j_gene: TRBJ2-5; v_gene: TRBV30; d_gene: NA; CDR3aa: CAWSVGGAGETQYF; CDR3nt: TGTGCCTGGAGTGTTGGGGGGGCTGGGGAGACCCAGTACTTC
abundance: NA; j_gene: TRBJ2-1; v_gene: TRBV20-1; d_gene: NA; CDR3aa: CSAGRGGPQFF; CDR3nt: TGCAGTGCTGGTCGAGGCGGTCCGCAGTTCTTC
abundance: NA; j_gene: TRBJ2-7; v_gene: TRBV28; d_gene: NA; CDR3aa: CASSLVGEGQYF; CDR3nt: TGTGCCAGCAGTTTAGTAGGGGAAGGGCAGTACTTC
abundance: NA; j_gene: TRBJ2-7; v_gene: TRBV25-1; d_gene: NA; CDR3aa: CASSHHPYEQYF; CDR3nt: TGTGCCAGCAGCCATCATCCCTACGAGCAGTACTTC
abundance: NA; j_gene: TRBJ1-4; v_gene: TRBV10-3; d_gene: NA; CDR3aa: CAISGGGHSNEKLFF; CDR3nt: TGTGCCATCTCCGGGGGAGGACATAGCAATGAAAAACTGTTTTTT
abundance: NA; j_gene: TRBJ2-7; v_gene: TRBV4-2; d_gene: TRBD2; CDR3aa: CASSQEVTSGRGGQYF; CDR3nt: TGTGCCAGCAGCCAAGAGGTTACTAGCGGGAGAGGCGGGCAGTACTTC
abundance: NA; j_gene: TRBJ1-1; v_gene: TRBV7-6; d_gene: NA; CDR3aa: CASSYGVGGWLNTEAFF; CDR3nt: TGTGCCAGCAGCTACGGGGTCGGGGGATGGTTGAACACTGAAGCTTTCTTT
abundance: NA; j_gene: TRBJ2-1; v_gene: TRBV10-1; d_gene: TRBD2; CDR3aa: CASSEYGLAGIGEQFF; CDR3nt: TGCGCCAGCAGTGAGTATGGACTAGCGGGAATCGGGGAGCAGTTCTTC
abundance: NA; j_gene: TRBJ2-5; v_gene: TRBV28; d_gene: TRBD2; CDR3aa: CASTPQRGTQYF; CDR3nt: TGTGCCAGCACCCCCCAGCGGGGGACCCAGTACTTC
abundance: NA; j_gene: TRBJ1-1; v_gene: TRBV30; d_gene: NA; CDR3aa: CAWRVYTLNTEAFF; CDR3nt: TGTGCCTGGAGAGTTTACACGCTGAACACTGAAGCTTTCTTT
abundance: NA; j_gene: TRBJ2-7; v_gene: TRBV5-1; d_gene: TRBD2; CDR3aa: CASSFSGREGDEQYF; CDR3nt: TGCGCCAGCAGCTTTAGCGGGAGGGAGGGTGACGAGCAGTACTTC
abundance: once; j_gene: TRBJ1-2; v_gene: TRBV9; d_gene: NA; CDR3aa: CASSTYPGVRGYTF; CDR3nt: TGTGCCAGCAGCACCTACCCAGGGGTACGGGGCTACACCTTC
abundance: NA; j_gene: TRBJ2-1; v_gene: TRBV10-1; d_gene: NA; CDR3aa: CASSSGAGAGYNEQFF; CDR3nt: TGCGCCAGCAGCTCGGGGGCGGGAGCTGGTTACAATGAGCAGTTCTTC
abundance: NA; j_gene: TRBJ1-3; v_gene: TRBV2; d_gene: NA; CDR3aa: CASTQGIGNTIYF; CDR3nt: TGTGCCAGCACTCAGGGAATCGGAAACACCATATATTTT
abundance: NA; j_gene: TRBJ1-2; v_gene: TRBV18; d_gene: TRBD1; CDR3aa: CASSPAQGGLYGYTF; CDR3nt: TGTGCCAGCTCACCAGCCCAGGGGGGACTCTATGGCTACACCTTC
abundance: NA; j_gene: TRBJ2-7; v_gene: TRBV6-5; d_gene: NA; CDR3aa: CASRGGQGGGSEQYF; CDR3nt: TGTGCCAGCAGAGGCGGACAGGGAGGGGGTAGCGAGCAGTACTTC
abundance: NA; j_gene: TRBJ1-2; v_gene: TRBV7-9; d_gene: NA; CDR3aa: CASSVDSSSLYYGYTF; CDR3nt: TGTGCCAGCAGCGTAGACAGCTCGAGTCTCTACTATGGCTACACCTTC
abundance: few; j_gene: TRBJ2-1; v_gene: TRBV28; d_gene: TRBD1; CDR3aa: CASSDRGQALPSSYNEQFF; CDR3nt: TGTGCCAGCTCCGACAGGGGTCAAGCCCTCCCTAGCTCCTACAATGAGCAGTTCTTC
abundance: NA; j_gene: TRBJ2-3; v_gene: TRBV7-2; d_gene: TRBD2; CDR3aa: CASSLAQLAGTDTQYF; CDR3nt: TGTGCCAGCAGCTTAGCCCAGCTAGCGGGCACAGATACGCAGTATTTT
abundance: NA; j_gene: TRBJ1-5; v_gene: TRBV30; d_gene: NA; CDR3aa: CAWSGPGNRDQPQHF; CDR3nt: TGTGCCTGGAGTGGTCCTGGAAATCGGGATCAGCCCCAGCATTTT
abundance: NA; j_gene: TRBJ2-1; v_gene: TRBV2; d_gene: TRBD2; CDR3aa: CASSDELAGGNEQFF; CDR3nt: TGTGCCAGCAGTGACGAGCTAGCGGGGGGCAATGAGCAGTTCTTC
abundance: few; j_gene: TRBJ1-1; v_gene: TRBV6-4; d_gene: NA; CDR3aa: CASSADRLNTEAFF; CDR3nt: TGTGCCAGCAGTGCCGACAGGCTGAACACTGAAGCTTTCTTT
abundance: NA; j_gene: TRBJ1-1; v_gene: TRBV5-1; d_gene: NA; CDR3aa: CASSWWGGSNTEAFF; CDR3nt: TGCGCCAGCAGCTGGTGGGGGGGATCCAACACTGAAGCTTTCTTT
abundance: NA; j_gene: TRBJ2-2; v_gene: TRBV6-5; d_gene: TRBD2; CDR3aa: CASKRGGTGELFF; CDR3nt: TGTGCCAGCAAGCGCGGGGGCACCGGGGAGCTGTTTTTT
abundance: NA; j_gene: TRBJ1-2; v_gene: TRBV5-1; d_gene: NA; CDR3aa: CASSPGSLNYGYTF; CDR3nt: TGCGCCAGCAGCCCAGGTTCTTTGAACTATGGCTACACCTTC
abundance: NA; j_gene: TRBJ1-5; v_gene: TRBV19; d_gene: TRBD1; CDR3aa: CASSTPTGGNQPQHF; CDR3nt: TGTGCCAGTAGTACCCCCACAGGGGGAAACCAGCCCCAGCATTTT
abundance: NA; j_gene: TRBJ1-1; v_gene: TRBV20-1; d_gene: NA; CDR3aa: CSARLTEAFF; CDR3nt: TGCAGTGCTAGACTTACTGAAGCTTTCTTT
abundance: NA; j_gene: TRBJ2-7; v_gene: TRBV7-2; d_gene: TRBD1; CDR3aa: CASSLVQGDEQYF; CDR3nt: TGTGCCAGCAGCTTAGTACAGGGGGACGAGCAGTACTTC
abundance: NA; j_gene: TRBJ2-3; v_gene: TRBV11-2; d_gene: NA; CDR3aa: CASSKRDTDTDTQYF; CDR3nt: TGTGCCAGCAGTAAACGGGACACCGACACAGATACGCAGTATTTT
abundance: NA; j_gene: TRBJ1-1; v_gene: TRBV12-3/TRBV12-4; d_gene: NA; CDR3aa: CASSLRGHTEAFF; CDR3nt: TGTGCCAGCAGTTTAAGAGGCCACACTGAAGCTTTCTTT
abundance: NA; j_gene: TRBJ2-3; v_gene: TRBV27; d_gene: TRBD1; CDR3aa: CASSLFGQGPADTQYF; CDR3nt: TGTGCCAGCAGTTTATTCGGACAGGGACCCGCAGATACGCAGTATTTT
abundance: NA; j_gene: TRBJ2-1; v_gene: TRBV2; d_gene: TRBD2; CDR3aa: CADRGSPGLAGGEQFF; CDR3nt: TGTGCCGACCGAGGCAGCCCGGGACTAGCGGGAGGTGAGCAGTTCTTC
abundance: NA; j_gene: TRBJ1-5; v_gene: TRBV7-9; d_gene: TRBD1; CDR3aa: CASSLTGGNQPQHF; CDR3nt: TGTGCCAGCAGCTTAACAGGGGGGAATCAGCCCCAGCATTTT
abundance: NA; j_gene: TRBJ1-1; v_gene: TRBV7-8; d_gene: NA; CDR3aa: CASSFSNTEAFF; CDR3nt: TGTGCCAGCAGCTTTTCTAACACTGAAGCTTTCTTT
abundance: NA; j_gene: TRBJ1-2; v_gene: TRBV9; d_gene: NA; CDR3aa: CASSRGQTVSYGYTF; CDR3nt: TGTGCCAGCAGCAGAGGACAGACGGTTTCCTATGGCTACACCTTC
abundance: NA; j_gene: TRBJ2-3; v_gene: TRBV5-5; d_gene: NA; CDR3aa: CASSDYTSTDTQYF; CDR3nt: TGTGCCAGCAGTGACTATACTAGCACAGATACGCAGTATTTT
abundance: once; j_gene: TRBJ2-7; v_gene: TRBV3-1/TRBV3-2; d_gene: NA; CDR3aa: CASSIRGGYEQYF; CDR3nt: TGTGCCAGCAGCATCCGAGGAGGCTACGAGCAGTACTTC
abundance: NA; j_gene: TRBJ1-5; v_gene: TRBV9; d_gene: TRBD1; CDR3aa: CASSVAPTGDQPQHF; CDR3nt: TGTGCCAGCAGCGTAGCTCCGACAGGGGATCAGCCCCAGCATTTT
abundance: NA; j_gene: TRBJ1-2; v_gene: TRBV7-2; d_gene: NA; CDR3aa: CASSWDTNYGYTF; CDR3nt: TGTGCCAGCAGCTGGGACACTAACTATGGCTACACCTTC
abundance: once; j_gene: TRBJ1-5; v_gene: TRBV18; d_gene: NA; CDR3aa: CASSTWSNQPQHF; CDR3nt: TGTGCCAGCTCAACTTGGAGCAATCAGCCCCAGCATTTT
abundance: NA; j_gene: TRBJ2-6; v_gene: TRBV5-6; d_gene: TRBD1; CDR3aa: CASSLGSAGGFGANVLTF; CDR3nt: TGTGCCAGCAGCTTGGGTAGTGCAGGGGGCTTTGGGGCCAACGTCCTGACTTTC
abundance: NA; j_gene: TRBJ2-3; v_gene: TRBV12-3/TRBV12-4; d_gene: TRBD2; CDR3aa: CASSLGTSRYF; CDR3nt: TGTGCCAGCAGTTTAGGGACTAGCCGTTATTTT